Below are 8 T cell receptor beta chains sequenced from a single sample in a study of human T cells and chemical hapten exposure. Time point given: patch test 1, 2 weeks after DPC sensitization. Treatment reported: therapeutic diphenylcyclopropenone sensitization with weekly scalp DPC. Each CDR3 protein gets one entry after TCRdb re-called the RACE reads with MiXCR. The sample has 380,000 or so distinct CDR3 sequences, approximately 5% seen once. The starting material was whole blood, obtained in connection with sensitization to the hapten diphenylcyclopropenone (DPC). These TCRs come from a woman aged 50 to 60 with alopecia areata. Some clones in this sample may be carry-over from other donors' samples.

This clonotype was seen ten or more times. The J gene is TRBJ1-2, the V gene TRBV2; 11 nucleotides match TRBD1. This CDR3 is built from 14 residues. J was trimmed by 7 bases and V by 5 bases; bases with no gene match: 6. Germline CDR1 SNHLY, CDR2 FYNNEI. This chain's CDR3 is CASSLGQGAAGYTF. The CDR3, as DNA: TGTGCCAGCAGTCTCGGACAGGGGGCGGCTGGCTACACCTTC.

This clonotype was observed many times. CDR3 sequence (DNA): TGCAGCGTTGACGGGGCAACCGATGAAAAACTGTTTTTT. Protein product: CSVDGATDEKLFF. The chain has TRBV29-1 and TRBJ1-4; tentative D call: TRBD1 (5 bases). With 3 bases removed from V and 6 bases from J, the gap between germline ends came to 11 bases. CDR3 length: 13 residues. Per the germline V gene, CDR1 is SQVTM and CDR2 is ANQGSEA. The full variable domain, completed using reference TRBV29-1 and TRBJ1-4, is SAVISQKPSRDICQRGTSLTIQCQVDSQVTMMFWYRQQPGQSLTLIATANQGSEATYESGFVIDKFPISRPNLTFSTLTVSNMSPEDSSIYLCSVDGATDEKLFFGSGTQLSVL.

This clonotype was picked up many times. V and J are TRBV7-9 and TRBJ1-2, with a possible D match to TRBD1 (6 bases). V gave up 7 bases and J gave up 4 bases, with 19 bases separating them. Germline values: CDR1 SEHNR, CDR2 FQNEAQ (reference sequence). This CDR3 has 15 amino acids. CDR3 sequence: CASTLLERTAYGYTF. The CDR3 DNA is TGTGCCAGCACCCTCTTAGAGCGGACAGCCTATGGCTACACCTTC.

The chain uses TRBV6-2 or TRBV6-3 and TRBJ2-5; D uncertain. The germline gives CDR1 MNHEY, CDR2 SVGEGT. The CDR3 has 12 residues. Between the trimmed V and J ends, which lost 4 bases and 5 bases, there was a span of 8 bases. The DNA for the CDR3 is TGTGCCAGCAGTTTATACTACGAGACCCAGTACTTC. Encoded protein: CASSLYYETQYF.

This sequence joins TRBV5-4 and TRBJ1-3, with 7 bases matching TRBD1. This CDR3 has 16 amino acids. Germline trimming cut 0 bases from V and 6 bases from J; bases unmatched to any gene: 9. Germline V lookup: CDR1 SGHNT, CDR2 YYREEE (reference sequence). CDR3 amino acids: CASSLAAGTAANTIYF. The CDR3 bases are TGTGCCAGCAGCTTGGCCGCCGGGACAGCGGCAAACACCATATATTTT.

The rearrangement uses TRBV30 and TRBJ1-1; 7 bases are shared with TRBD1. V was pared by 1 base and J by 6 bases, with 2 bases of the junction left unmatched. The CDR3 is 12 amino acids. Per germline, CDR1 GTSNPN and CDR2 SVGIG (reference sequence). The CDR3 loop is CAWSGRGAEAFF. The CDR3 DNA reads as TGTGCCTGGAGTGGCAGGGGGGCTGAAGCTTTCTTT.

This clonotype was found a few times. The J gene is TRBJ2-3, the V gene TRBV6-2 or TRBV6-3; D may be TRBD2 (5 bases). V was shortened by 8 bases and J by 2 bases, with 17 bases between the two germline ends. Germline loops: CDR1 MNHEY, CDR2 SVGEGT. There are 15 residues in the CDR3. In DNA, the CDR3 is TGTGCCAGCTCCAGACGGCGAGGGATCACAGATACGCAGTATTTT. Protein product: CASSRRRGITDTQYF.

This clonotype has only a few counts. The chain has TRBV7-9 and TRBJ1-3; perhaps TRBD1 as D (6 bases). V lost 2 bases and J lost 0, with 11 bases in between. Germline-derived CDR1 and CDR2 are SEHNR and FQNEAQ (reference sequence). The CDR3 loop spans 16 amino acids. The CDR3 DNA is TGTGCCAGCAGCTTACAGGGGCCCTCCTCTGGAAACACCATATATTTT. Translating gives CASSLQGPSSGNTIYF.